This TCR beta chain was captured in a study of cytomegalovirus exposure and HLA in healthy donors. Researchers ran the PCR with 60 Vbeta and 13 Jbeta primers. Some clones are missing from TCRdb's copy, which holds only in-frame ones; the method was immunoSEQ multiplex PCR. The data contain about 120,000 clones, more than 80% of them singletons. Comment on this clone: Antigen unknown.

Study results and caveats: One variant, a missense change in DCLRE1C, was linked in a later analysis to TCR beta V- and J-gene trimming.

Trimming removed 4 bases from V and 5 bases from J, with 8 bases in between. Germline V CDR1 and CDR2: SQVTM, ANQGSEA. The CDR3 length is 12 residues. This receptor was obtained from a man aged 25-45 years in good health and CMV-seronegative. The specimen was PBMCs. The chain has TRBV29-1 and TRBJ2-2, with D perhaps TRBD2 (5 bases). CDR3 coding DNA: TGCAGCGTTGTTGGGGAGACCGGGGAGCTGTTTTTT. This translates into CSVVGETGELFF.